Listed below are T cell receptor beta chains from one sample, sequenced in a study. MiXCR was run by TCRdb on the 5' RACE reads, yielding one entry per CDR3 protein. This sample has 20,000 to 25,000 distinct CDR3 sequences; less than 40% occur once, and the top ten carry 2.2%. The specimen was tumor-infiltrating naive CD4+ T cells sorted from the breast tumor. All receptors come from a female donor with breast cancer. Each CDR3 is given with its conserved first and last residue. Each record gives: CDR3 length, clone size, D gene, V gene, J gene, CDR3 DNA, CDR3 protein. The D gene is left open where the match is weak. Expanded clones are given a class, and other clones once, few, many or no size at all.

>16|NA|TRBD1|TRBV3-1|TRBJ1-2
TGTGCCAGCAGCCAGACATCCGGGACAGGAATCGATGGCTACACCTTC
CASSQTSGTGIDGYTF
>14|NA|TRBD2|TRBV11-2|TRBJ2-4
TGTGCCAGCAGCCCAGCGGGAGGGCTTGACATTCAGTACTTC
CASSPAGGLDIQYF
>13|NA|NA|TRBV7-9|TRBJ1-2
TGTGCCAGTTCCCCGGCGGGGGATTATGGCTACACCTTC
CASSPAGDYGYTF
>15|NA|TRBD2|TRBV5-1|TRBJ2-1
TGCGCGAGCAGCGGGGATCCCGGGAGTAGCACTGAGCAGTTCTTC
CASSGDPGSSTEQFF
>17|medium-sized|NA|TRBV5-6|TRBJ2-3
TGTGCCAGCAGCTTCGCAACGGGTCCCGCTAGCACAGATACGCAGTATTTT
CASSFATGPASTDTQYF
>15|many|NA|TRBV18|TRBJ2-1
TGTGCCAGCTCACCGGGTAGCGGAGGGTTCTATGAGCAGTTCTTC
CASSPGSGGFYEQFF
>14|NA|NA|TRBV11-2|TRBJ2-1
TGTGCCAGCAGCGGCGTGGGGACGAAGAATGAGCAGTTCTTC
CASSGVGTKNEQFF
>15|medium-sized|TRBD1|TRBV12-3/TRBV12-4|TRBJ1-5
TGTGCCAGCAGTGGCCTCGGGACAGGGGGCGCGGGCCAGCATTTT
CASSGLGTGGAGQHF
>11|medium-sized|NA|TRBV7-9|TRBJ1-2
TGTGCCAGCAGCTTCCTCGATGGCTACACCTTC
CASSFLDGYTF
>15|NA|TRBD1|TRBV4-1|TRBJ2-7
TGCGCCAGCAGCCGGGACAGGGGGCCTACTGGAACATTGAGCTTC
CASSRDRGPTGTLSF
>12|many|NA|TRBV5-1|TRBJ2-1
TGCGCCAGCAGCTTAACAGGGTCCGAGCAGTTCTTC
CASSLTGSEQFF
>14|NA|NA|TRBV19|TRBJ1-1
TGTGCCAGTAGCCACGGACGGCCGAACACTGAAGCTTTCTTT
CASSHGRPNTEAFF
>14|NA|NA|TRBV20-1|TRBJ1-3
TGCAGTGCCTCAGCCCGAGGGGGAGGCTACACCATATATTTT
CSASARGGGYTIYF
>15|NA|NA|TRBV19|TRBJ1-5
TGTGCCAGTAGTATTTCGGGCAGGGGTTATCAGCCCCAGCATTTT
CASSISGRGYQPQHF
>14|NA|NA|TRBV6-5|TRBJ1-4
TGTGCCAGCAGCTCAGGCGCAACTAATGAAAAACTGTTTTTT
CASSSGATNEKLFF
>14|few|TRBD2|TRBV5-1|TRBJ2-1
TGCGCCAGCACCCTTAGCGGGAGAGTCAATGAGCAGTTCTTC
CASTLSGRVNEQFF
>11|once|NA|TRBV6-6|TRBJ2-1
TGTGCCACCCGAATAAGGCATGAGCAGTTCTTC
CATRIRHEQFF
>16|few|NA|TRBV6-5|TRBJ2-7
TGTGCCAGCAGTACTATGCCTCCTACGAGCTCCTACGAGCAGTACTTC
CASSTMPPTSSYEQYF
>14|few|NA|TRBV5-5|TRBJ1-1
TGTGCCAGCAGCCTGGGAGGTGGGAACACTGAAGCTTTCTTT
CASSLGGGNTEAFF
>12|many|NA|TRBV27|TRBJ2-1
TGTGCCAGCAGTTCCCCAAGTAGAGAGCAGTTCTTC
CASSSPSREQFF
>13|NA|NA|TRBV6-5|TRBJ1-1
TGTGCCAGCAGCAGGGGAGGTAGCACTGAGGCTTTCTTT
CASSRGGSTEAFF
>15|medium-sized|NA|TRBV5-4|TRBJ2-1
TGTGCCAGCAGCATGAGCGGAAGCTCCTACAATGAGCAGTTCTTC
CASSMSGSSYNEQFF
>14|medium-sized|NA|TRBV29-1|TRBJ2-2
TGCAGCGTCCAGGGGGGGGGCAACACCGGGGAGCTGTTTTTC
CSVQGGGNTGELFF
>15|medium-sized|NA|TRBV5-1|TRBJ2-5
TGCGCCAGCAGCTTACGACAGGGAGGAGTTGAGACCCAGTACTTC
CASSLRQGGVETQYF
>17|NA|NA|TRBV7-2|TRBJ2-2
TGTGCCAGCAGCTTGACCTGGGGGCTAGCGAACACCGGGGAGCTGTTTTTT
CASSLTWGLANTGELFF
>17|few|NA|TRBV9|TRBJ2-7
TGTGCCAGCAGCGGAGCGAACACAGGAACTCTCTCCTACGAGCAGTACTTC
CASSGANTGTLSYEQYF
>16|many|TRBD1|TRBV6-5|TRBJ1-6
TGTGCCAGCAGTTACGCGGAGGGGGCTCGGAATTCACCCCTCCACTTT
CASSYAEGARNSPLHF